Sequencing of this T cell receptor (beta chain) was carried out in a study of T cells in narcolepsy. The protocol was immunoSEQ multiplex PCR, while the TCRdb copy is restricted to in-frame clones and leaves out a portion. The table records about 30,000 clones, 80% to 85% of them present only once. Worth noting for this clone: Its antigen is as yet unknown.

Study results and caveats: Autoreactive HCRT-specific and TRIB2-specific clonotypes were marked in same-patient CSF-versus-blood CD4+ comparisons. In some patient and control memory CD4+ samples, autoreactive clones were absent. Blood of same and different patients, but not healthy controls, reportedly held recurring autoreactive clonotypes.

The V gene lost 3 bases and the J gene lost 2 bases, with 6 bases spanning the gap. CDR1 MNHNS and CDR2 SASEGT come from the germline V gene. CDR3 length: 13 amino acids. The source material was memory (CD45RA-) CD4+ T cells from blood. The origin of this receptor is a human donor in good health. This chain joins TRBV6-1 and TRBJ2-3; D is ambiguous. CDR3: CASSDAFTDTQYF. In DNA, the CDR3 is TGTGCCAGCAGTGATGCCTTCACAGATACGCAGTATTTT.